Sequencing of this TCR beta chain was carried out in a study of T cell changes during pregnancy in multiple sclerosis. With 5 bases clipped from V and 3 bases from J, the junction kept 9 bases outside the gene matches. CDR1 is SGHVS, CDR2 FQNEAQ, per germline. This CDR3 has 15 residues. Here immunoSEQ multiplex PCR was the method, and the copy in TCRdb shows in-frame clones only, minus some. Of around 38,000 clones in the sample, roughly nine tenths are singletons; the top ten hold 6.1%. The chain combines TRBV7-8 with TRBJ2-7; 8 nucleotides match TRBD2. The source is a female donor with multiple sclerosis, enrolled in a pregnancy study. The source was CD8+ T cells from peripheral blood mononuclear cells, collected in the second trimester of pregnancy. The CDR3 DNA reads TGTGCCAGCAGCCCAACGGCGGGGGGAGGCTACGAGCAGTACTTC. This translates into CASSPTAGGGYEQYF. The complete variable domain, with remaining parts taken from reference TRBV7-8 and TRBJ2-7, reads GAGVSQSPRYKVAKRGQDVALRCDPISGHVSLFWYQQALGQGPEFLTYFQNEAQLDKSGLPSDRFFAERPEGSVSTLKIQRTQQEDSAVYLCASSPTAGGGYEQYFGPGTRLTVT.